The source of this T cell receptor (beta chain) is a study of blood T cell repertoires in COVID-19. In the study overall: Whether acute or convalescent, the COVID-19 samples came from the United States, Italy and Spain.

TCRdb's copy holds only in-frame clones and misses some; the assay was immunoSEQ multiplex PCR. Of approximately 160,000 clones in the sample, 83% were seen once. The source is a woman in her forties or fifties in a cohort exposed to, infected with or recovered from COVID-19 (not recorded which). Material for sequencing was PBMCs or T cells enriched from blood (not recorded which).

The CDR3 loop reads CASSPVRSAPQYF. For the CDR3, the DNA is TGTGCCAGCAGCCCAGTGAGGTCCGCTCCGCAGTATTTT. The chain carries TRBV7-3 and TRBJ2-3; D gene uncertain. Trimming took off 5 bases at V and 10 bases at J, with 16 bases between the two ends. Germline CDR1 is SGHTA and CDR2 is FQGTGA. The CDR3 contains 13 residues.